This T cell receptor (beta chain) is from a study of blood T cell repertoires in COVID-19. Study context: There were acute and convalescent COVID-19 samples, and they came from the United States, Italy and Spain. T cells, B-cell-depleted T cells, or PBMCs supplied cDNA or gDNA.

CDR1 is MDHEN, CDR2 SYDVKM, per germline. The CDR3 runs 17 residues. J was trimmed by 5 bases and V by 3 bases; bases with no gene match: 12. In the authors' workflow: Researchers report that nucleated cell counts were estimated from reference gene primer amplification. Repertoires were generated with immunoSEQ multiplex PCR, while TCRdb's copy carries only in-frame clones and drops some. That table gives V, J and clone size, and the DNA gave D and trimming. This sample has 55,000 or so clones, with approximately 87% found just once. The chain couples TRBV28 to TRBJ2-5, with 10 bases identical to TRBD2. Sequenced material: peripheral blood. This TCR was sampled from a woman aged 55-70 years with COVID-19, enrolled during active disease. This CDR3 reads CASSFWASGRDSETQYF. The CDR3 nucleotides are TGTGCCAGCAGTTTTTGGGCTAGCGGGAGAGACTCGGAGACCCAGTACTTC. Looking up the rest from reference TRBV28 and TRBJ2-5 gives the full variable domain: DVKVTQSSRYLVKRTGEKVFLECVQDMDHENMFWYRQDPGLGLRLIYFSYDVKMKEKGDIPEGYSVSREKKERFSLILESASTNQTSMYLCASSFWASGRDSETQYFGPGTRLLVL.